This entry features one T cell receptor beta chain sequence. In germline, CDR1 is SGHVS, CDR2 FQNEAQ. V was shortened by 4 bases and J by 9 bases, with 16 bases between the two germline ends. This CDR3 has 14 amino acids. Previously, flow cytometry had revealed CD8+CD57+ cell expansion in the patients chosen for sequencing. The patients all had a severe acquired aplastic anemia diagnosis. The sample belongs to a study of CD8+CD57+ T cells in acquired aplastic anemia. TCR beta VDJ combinations and CDR3 sequences were profiled from genomic DNA. TCRdb analysed the reads with MiXCR anew, one entry per CDR3 protein. The sample lists about 160,000 distinct CDR3 sequences; 71% were seen once.

The sequence derives from a human donor with aplastic anemia. Sequenced: sorted CD4+, CD8+, or CD8+CD57+ T cells (not recorded which) from PBMCs. V gene TRBV7-8 combines with J gene TRBJ2-1, with D perhaps being TRBD1 or TRBD2 (5 bases each). CDR3 coding DNA: TGTGCCAGCAGCTCACGGGCCCCGAGGGGTGAGCAGTTCTTC. This gives the protein CASSSRAPRGEQFF.